This record covers a single T cell receptor (beta chain). Assay used: immunoSEQ multiplex PCR; TCRdb lists only in-frame clones, some missing. The repertoire includes approximately 460,000 clones, 80% to 90% of them detected once, and 1.7% sits in the top ten. These data belong to a study of Ad26.COV2.S vaccination and SARS-CoV-2 variants. V lost 0 bases, J lost 6 bases, and 17 bases lay in between. The V gene's germline CDR1 is ENHRY and CDR2 SYGVKD. The CDR3 covers 16 residues. The treatment here: 15 to 20 received Ad26.COV2.S at low or high dose, single or two shots; about 5 received placebo; per-sample allocation not given. All samples were drawn on day 63, counting from the first vaccine or placebo injection.

The TCR comes from a person between 18 and 65 years old who received the Ad26.COV2.S COVID-19 vaccine or a placebo. The chain joins TRBV10-3 to TRBJ1-2, with D uncertain. The sample consisted of peripheral blood, taken in a trial of Ad26.COV2.S vaccine versus placebo. The CDR3 loop reads CAISESEWEKFHGYTF. The CDR3 region has the DNA TGTGCCATCAGTGAGTCGGAATGGGAAAAGTTTCATGGCTACACCTTC.